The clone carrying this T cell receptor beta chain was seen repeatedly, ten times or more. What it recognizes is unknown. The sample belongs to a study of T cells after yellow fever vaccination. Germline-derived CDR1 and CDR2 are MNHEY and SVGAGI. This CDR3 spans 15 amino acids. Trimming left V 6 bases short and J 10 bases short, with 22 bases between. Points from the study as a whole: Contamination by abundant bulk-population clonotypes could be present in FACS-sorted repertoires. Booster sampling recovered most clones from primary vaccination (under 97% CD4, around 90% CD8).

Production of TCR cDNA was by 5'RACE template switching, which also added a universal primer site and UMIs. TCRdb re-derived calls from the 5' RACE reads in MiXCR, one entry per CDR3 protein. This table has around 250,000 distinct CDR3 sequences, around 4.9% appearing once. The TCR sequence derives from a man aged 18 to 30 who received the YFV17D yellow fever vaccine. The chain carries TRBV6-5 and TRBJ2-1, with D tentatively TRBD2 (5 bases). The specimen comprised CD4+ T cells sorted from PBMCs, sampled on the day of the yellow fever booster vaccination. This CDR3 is CASSALRKDFPEQFF. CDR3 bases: TGTGCCAGCAGCGCGCTTCGGAAGGACTTTCCGGAGCAGTTCTTC.